A single sample gave rise to the 11 T cell receptor beta chains below, sequenced in a study of OX40 agonist ivuxolimab in advanced cancers. Some clones are missing from TCRdb's copy, which holds only in-frame ones; the method was immunoSEQ multiplex PCR. The sample includes 90,000 to 100,000 clones, around 82% of them seen just once. The sample consisted of CD4+ or CD8+ T cells sorted from blood, taken in a trial of the OX40 agonist ivuxolimab. All receptors derive from an adult with an advanced solid tumor such as melanoma, head and neck, liver or kidney cancer.

The gene calls are TRBV6-6 and TRBJ1-1, with 7 bases identical to TRBD1. There are 13 residues in the CDR3. Germline loops: CDR1 MNHNY, CDR2 SVGAGI (reference sequence). V lost 5 bases to trimming and J lost 4 bases; unmatched junction nucleotides: 4. CDR3 sequence reads: CASSEPGGTEAFF. The CDR3 DNA sequence: TGTGCCAGCAGTGAGCCAGGGGGCACTGAAGCTTTCTTT.

This clone appeared once. The rearrangement links TRBV5-4 to TRBJ2-2, with TRBD1 identical over 7 bases. V gave up 4 bases and J gave up 5 bases; unmatched junction bases: 8. Germline-derived CDR1 and CDR2 are SGHNT and YYREEE (reference sequence). This CDR3 region has 15 residues. The CDR3 DNA is TGTGCCAGCAGCAGGGACAGCGCTGGGACCGGGGAGCTGTTTTTT. The encoded protein is CASSRDSAGTGELFF.

The rearrangement joins TRBV28 to TRBJ2-7; D call uncertain. The CDR3 is made up of 15 amino acids. Trimming took off 5 bases at V and 3 bases at J, with 17 bases between the two ends. Germline-derived CDR1 and CDR2 are MDHEN and SYDVKM. The CDR3 protein is CASSPLVGLHYEQYF. Written as DNA, the CDR3 is TGTGCCAGCAGTCCTTTGGTCGGCCTCCACTACGAGCAGTACTTC.

In its sample, this clone was seen once. The rearrangement joins TRBV5-4 to TRBJ2-3, with 14 positions matching TRBD2. CDR1 SGHNT and CDR2 YYREEE come from the germline V gene (reference sequence). V dropped 3 bases and J dropped 0; count of bases not matched to a gene: 9. This CDR3 contains 19 residues. The CDR3 loop reads CASSYGTSGSHPSTDTQYF. The CDR3 nucleotides read TGTGCCAGCAGCTACGGGACTAGCGGGAGTCACCCGAGCACAGATACGCAGTATTTT.

This chain uses TRBV12-5 with TRBJ2-1; D remains ambiguous. This CDR3 has 15 residues. Per the germline V gene, CDR1 is LGHNT and CDR2 is FRNRAP. Trimming left V 4 bases short and J 8 bases short, with 18 bases between. CDR3 sequence reads: CASGSPTVRIDEQFF. In DNA, the CDR3 is TGTGCTAGTGGTTCCCCGACGGTGCGGATAGATGAGCAGTTCTTC.

This clone was observed a handful of times. The genes are TRBV7-8 and TRBJ2-7, with TRBD2 matching over 7 bases. Germline V gene sequence: CDR1 SGHVS, CDR2 FQNEAQ. The V segment lost 4 bases and the J segment 9 bases; nucleotides outside the gene matches: 15. The CDR3 totals 15 residues. CDR3 amino acids: CASSSPGRGDRGQYF. CDR3 DNA sequence: TGTGCCAGCAGCTCACCGGGACGGGGGGACCGGGGGCAGTACTTC.

This clone was seen a few times. The chain is built from TRBV4-1 and TRBJ2-3, with D maybe TRBD2 (5 bases). Between the trimmed V and J ends, which lost 0 bases and 2 bases, there was a span of 12 bases. The CDR3 is 16 residues long. Per the germline V gene, CDR1 is MGHRA and CDR2 is YSYEKL. The CDR3 reads CASSQDEAAYTDTQYF. CDR3 nucleotide sequence: TGCGCCAGCAGCCAAGATGAAGCGGCTTACACAGATACGCAGTATTTT.

The CDR3 region is CSIWREDEQYF. CDR3 DNA: TGCAGTATTTGGCGCGAGGACGAGCAGTACTTC. This rearrangement joins TRBV20-1 to TRBJ2-7; D uncertain. Germline CDR1 DFQATT, CDR2 SNEGSKA (reference sequence). The CDR3 sequence is 11 residues long. V shed 8 bases and J shed 5 bases, with 13 bases lying between them.

The chain combines TRBV4-1 with TRBJ2-5, with 7 bases identical to TRBD1. The J call could be wrong; TRBJ2-7 is a better fit for the DNA end. The CDR3 is made up of 15 amino acids. Germline assignment: CDR1 MGHRA and CDR2 YSYEKL. As DNA, the CDR3 is TGCGCCAGCAGCCAGCTCGGACAGGCGGCCTACGAGCAGTACTTC. It encodes CASSQLGQAAYEQYF.

This rearrangement joins TRBV28 to TRBJ1-4; TRBD1 matches 9 bases. V shed 6 bases and J 8 bases; nucleotides not matched to a gene: 7. Germline values: CDR1 MDHEN, CDR2 SYDVKM. The CDR3 consists of 14 residues. The CDR3 here is CASSTTGGEEKLFF. CDR3 nucleotide sequence: TGTGCCAGCAGCACGACAGGGGGTGAGGAAAAACTGTTTTTT.

The chain uses TRBV5-1 and TRBJ2-2; D remains ambiguous. The CDR3 is made up of 12 amino acids. Germline CDR1 and CDR2: SGHRS and YFSETQ. The V end lost 3 bases, the J end lost 7 bases, and 7 bases lay between the germline ends. This CDR3 is CASSSTLGELFF. In nucleotides, the CDR3 is TGCGCCAGCAGCTCGACACTCGGGGAGCTGTTTTTT.